This T cell receptor (beta chain) was profiled in a study of blood T cell repertoires in COVID-19. Study context: Sources were T cells, B-cell-depleted T cells, or PBMCs; the material itself was cDNA or gDNA.

Data came from immunoSEQ multiplex PCR; TCRdb stores just in-frame clones and leaves some out. Of 200,000 to 250,000 clones in the sample, under 85% were seen once. Germline V gene lookup returns CDR1 MDHEN and CDR2 SYDVKM. V trimming: 6 bases; J trimming: 2 bases; junction bases outside the gene matches: 3. The CDR3 loop spans 13 amino acids. The source is a man younger than 45 who had recovered from COVID-19. Material for sequencing was peripheral blood. The J gene is TRBJ2-5, the V gene TRBV28; 7 nucleotides line up with TRBD1. The CDR3 region has the DNA TGTGCCAGCAGGAGACAGGGTCAAGAGACCCAGTACTTC. It encodes CASRRQGQETQYF. The full variable domain, rest sourced from reference TRBV28 and TRBJ2-5, is DVKVTQSSRYLVKRTGEKVFLECVQDMDHENMFWYRQDPGLGLRLIYFSYDVKMKEKGDIPEGYSVSREKKERFSLILESASTNQTSMYLCASRRQGQETQYFGPGTRLLVL.